The T cell receptor beta chain under discussion was sequenced for a study of T cell repertoires in aging, cancer and after chemotherapy. The wider study: Healthy donor repertoires were recorded over several months to years and showed clear clonal overlap.

Broader study findings: Median generation probability rose over the chemotherapy interval in each cancer cohort, suggesting rebound thymic output. Loss of evenness, beyond lost richness, contributed to age-related TCR diversity decline in cancer patients.

A mixed TRB-A/B primer pool amplified rearranged TRB by multiplex touch-down PCR. MiXCR was run by TCRdb on the multiplex PCR reads, yielding one entry per CDR3 protein. Among about 13,000 distinct CDR3 sequences listed, approximately 34% were seen once. The template was genomic DNA from peripheral blood, not RNA. This clonotype turned up a few times. Its target is not known. Input material: blood. This clonotype was obtained from a human donor in good health. The donor label of this sample is uncertain.

CDR3 region: CATSRDRDYNEQFF. CDR3 nucleotides: TGTGCCACCAGCAGAGATCGGGACTACAATGAGCAGTTCTTC. The rearrangement links TRBV15 to TRBJ2-1; TRBD2 might be the D (5 bases). The V gene's germline CDR1 is LNHNV and CDR2 YYDKDF (reference sequence). V was clipped by 0 bases and J by 3 bases, with 6 bases between them. The CDR3 has 14 residues.